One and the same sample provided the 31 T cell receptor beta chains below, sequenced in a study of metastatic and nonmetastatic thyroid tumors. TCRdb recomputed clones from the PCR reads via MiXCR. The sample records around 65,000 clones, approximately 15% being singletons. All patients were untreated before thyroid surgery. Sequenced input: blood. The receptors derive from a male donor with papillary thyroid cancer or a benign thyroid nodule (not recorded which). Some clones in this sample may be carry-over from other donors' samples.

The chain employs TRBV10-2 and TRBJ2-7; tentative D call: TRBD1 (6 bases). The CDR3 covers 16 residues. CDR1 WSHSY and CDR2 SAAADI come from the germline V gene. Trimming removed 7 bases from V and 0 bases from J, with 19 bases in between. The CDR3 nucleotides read TGCGCCAGCACTGACCCGGACAGTGGGAGCTCCTACGAGCAGTACTTC. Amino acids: CASTDPDSGSSYEQYF.

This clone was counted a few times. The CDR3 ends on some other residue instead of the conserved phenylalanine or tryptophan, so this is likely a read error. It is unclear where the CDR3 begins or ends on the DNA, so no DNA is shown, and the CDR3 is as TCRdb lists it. The CDR3 reads CASSPQVFRGGY. This rearrangement joins TRBV28 to TRBJ2-7; whether TRBD1, the table's D call, matches the DNA was not checked. The length of the CDR3 is 12 amino acids, counting both ends. Germline V CDR1 and CDR2: MDHEN, SYDVKM.

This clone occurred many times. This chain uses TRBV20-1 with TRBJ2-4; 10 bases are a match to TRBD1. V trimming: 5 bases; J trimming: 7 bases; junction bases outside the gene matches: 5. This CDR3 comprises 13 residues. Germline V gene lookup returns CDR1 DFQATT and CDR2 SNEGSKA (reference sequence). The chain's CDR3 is CSAPRQGANIQYF. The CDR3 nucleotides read TGCAGTGCTCCCCGACAGGGGGCCAACATTCAGTACTTC.

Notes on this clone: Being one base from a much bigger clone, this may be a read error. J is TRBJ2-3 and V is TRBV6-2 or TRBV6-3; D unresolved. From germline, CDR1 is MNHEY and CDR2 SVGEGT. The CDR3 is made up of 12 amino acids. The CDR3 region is CASSRSEYTQCF. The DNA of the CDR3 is TGTGCCAGCAGTAGATCCGAATATACGCAGTGTTTT.

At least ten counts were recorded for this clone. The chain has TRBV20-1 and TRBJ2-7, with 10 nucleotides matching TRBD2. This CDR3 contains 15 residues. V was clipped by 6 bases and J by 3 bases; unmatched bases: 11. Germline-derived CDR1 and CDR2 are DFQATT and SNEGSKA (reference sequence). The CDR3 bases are TGCAGTGCCCTCGGGGTAGCGGGAGGAGGCTACGAGCAGTACTTC. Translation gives CSALGVAGGGYEQYF.

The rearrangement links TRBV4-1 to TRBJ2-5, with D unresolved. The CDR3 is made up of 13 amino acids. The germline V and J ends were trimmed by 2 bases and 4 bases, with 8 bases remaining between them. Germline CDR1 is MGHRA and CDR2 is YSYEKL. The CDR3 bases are TGCGCCAGCAGCCAATACGCCGTAGAGACCCAGTACTTC. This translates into CASSQYAVETQYF.

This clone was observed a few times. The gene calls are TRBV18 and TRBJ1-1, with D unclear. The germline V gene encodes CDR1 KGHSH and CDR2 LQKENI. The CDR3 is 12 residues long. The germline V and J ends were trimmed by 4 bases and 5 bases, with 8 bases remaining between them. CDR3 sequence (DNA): TGTGCCAGCTCACAGGGAAGGACTGAAGCTTTCTTT. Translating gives CASSQGRTEAFF.

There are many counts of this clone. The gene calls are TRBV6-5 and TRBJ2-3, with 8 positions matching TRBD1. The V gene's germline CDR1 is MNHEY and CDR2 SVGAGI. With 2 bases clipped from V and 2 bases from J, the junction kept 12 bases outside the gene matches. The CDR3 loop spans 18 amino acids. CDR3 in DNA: TGTGCCAGCAGTTACGCCCCCCATTCGGGACAGGTCACAGATACGCAGTATTTT. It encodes CASSYAPHSGQVTDTQYF.

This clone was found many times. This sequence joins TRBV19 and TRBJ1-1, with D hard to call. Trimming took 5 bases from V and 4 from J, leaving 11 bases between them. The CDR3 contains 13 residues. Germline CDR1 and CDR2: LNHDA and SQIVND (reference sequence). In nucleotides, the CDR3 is TGTGCCAGTAGTCCCCTTGGAGGCACTGAAGCTTTCTTT. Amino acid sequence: CASSPLGGTEAFF. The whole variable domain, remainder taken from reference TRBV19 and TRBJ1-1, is DGGITQSPKYLFRKEGQNVTLSCEQNLNHDAMYWYRQDPGQGLRLIYYSQIVNDFQKGDIAEGYSVSREKKESFPLTVTSAQKNPTAFYLCASSPLGGTEAFFGQGTRLTVV.

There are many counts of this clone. The CDR3 DNA is TGTGCCAGCACCAAGGAGGCTAGCTTGAACACCGGGGAGCTGTTTTTT. Translating it yields CASTKEASLNTGELFF. This chain joins TRBV6-1 and TRBJ2-2, with a tentative D call TRBD2 (5 bases). Looked up from germline, CDR1 is MNHNS and CDR2 is SASEGT. Deletions cut 7 bases from V and 1 base from J, with 16 bases between. The CDR3 length is 16 residues.

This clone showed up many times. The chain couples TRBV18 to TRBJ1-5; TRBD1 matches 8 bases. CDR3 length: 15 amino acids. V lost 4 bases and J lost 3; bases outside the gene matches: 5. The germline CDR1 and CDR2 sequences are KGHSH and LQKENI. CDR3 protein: CASSQQGGDNQPQHF. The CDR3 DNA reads TGTGCCAGCTCACAACAGGGGGGGGACAATCAGCCCCAGCATTTT.

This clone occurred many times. This CDR3 reads CASSEVGQGSGELFF. DNA of the CDR3: TGTGCCAGCAGTGAAGTGGGACAGGGGTCCGGGGAGCTGTTTTTT. This chain joins TRBV2 and TRBJ2-2, with 10 bases matching TRBD1. Per the germline V gene, CDR1 is SNHLY and CDR2 is FYNNEI. V was clipped by 1 base and J by 6 bases; unmatched bases: 2. The CDR3 is 15 amino acids.

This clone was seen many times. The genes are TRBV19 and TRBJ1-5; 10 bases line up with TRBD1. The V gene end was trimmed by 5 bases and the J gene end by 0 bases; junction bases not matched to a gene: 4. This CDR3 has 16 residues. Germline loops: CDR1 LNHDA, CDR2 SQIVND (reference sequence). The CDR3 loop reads CASSVRQGASNQPQHF. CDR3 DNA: TGTGCCAGTAGTGTTAGACAGGGGGCTAGCAATCAGCCCCAGCATTTT.

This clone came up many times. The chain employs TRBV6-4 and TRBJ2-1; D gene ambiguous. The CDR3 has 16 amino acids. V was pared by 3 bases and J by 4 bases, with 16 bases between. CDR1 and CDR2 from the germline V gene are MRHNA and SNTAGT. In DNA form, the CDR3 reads TGTGCCAGCAGTGATTACGGAGAAAGTTCTTACAATGAGCAGTTCTTC. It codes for CASSDYGESSYNEQFF.

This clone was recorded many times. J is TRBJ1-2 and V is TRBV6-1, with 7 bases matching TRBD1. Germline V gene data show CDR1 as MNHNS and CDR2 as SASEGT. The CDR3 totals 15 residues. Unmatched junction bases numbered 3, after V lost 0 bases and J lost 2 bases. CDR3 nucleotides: TGTGCCAGCAGTGAAGCGGGACAGCTAAACTATGGCTACACCTTC. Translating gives CASSEAGQLNYGYTF.

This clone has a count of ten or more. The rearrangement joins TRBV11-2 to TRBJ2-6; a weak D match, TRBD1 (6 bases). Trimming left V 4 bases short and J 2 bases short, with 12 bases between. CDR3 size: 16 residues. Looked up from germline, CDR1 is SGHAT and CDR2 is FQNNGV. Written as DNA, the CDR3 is TGTGCCAGCAGCTCGACCACAGGGCCTGGGGCCAACGTCCTGACTTTC. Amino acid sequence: CASSSTTGPGANVLTF.

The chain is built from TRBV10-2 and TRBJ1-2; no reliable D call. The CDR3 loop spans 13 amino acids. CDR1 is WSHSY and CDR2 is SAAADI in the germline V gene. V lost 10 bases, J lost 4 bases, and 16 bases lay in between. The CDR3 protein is CATKEGLAYGYTF. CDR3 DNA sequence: TGCGCCACTAAGGAGGGTTTGGCCTATGGCTACACCTTC.

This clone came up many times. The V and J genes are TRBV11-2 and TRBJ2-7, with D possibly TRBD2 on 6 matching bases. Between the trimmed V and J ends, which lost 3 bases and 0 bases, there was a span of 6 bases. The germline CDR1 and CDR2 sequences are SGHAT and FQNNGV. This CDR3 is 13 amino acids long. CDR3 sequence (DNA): TGTGCCAGCAGCTTCGGGAGCTCCTACGAGCAGTACTTC. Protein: CASSFGSSYEQYF.

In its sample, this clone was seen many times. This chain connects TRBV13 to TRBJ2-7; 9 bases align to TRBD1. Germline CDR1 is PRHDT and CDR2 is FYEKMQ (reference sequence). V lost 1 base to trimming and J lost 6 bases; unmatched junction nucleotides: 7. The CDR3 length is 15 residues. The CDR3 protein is CASSLAGTGISEQYV. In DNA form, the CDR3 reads TGTGCCAGCAGCTTAGCCGGGACAGGGATATCCGAGCAGTACGTC.

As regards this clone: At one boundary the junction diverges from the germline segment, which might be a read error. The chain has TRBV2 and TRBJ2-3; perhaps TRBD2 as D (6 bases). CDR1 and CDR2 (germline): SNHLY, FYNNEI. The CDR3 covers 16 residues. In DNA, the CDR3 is TGCGCCAGCAGTTCGCGACTAGAGGGCGCCCAAGATACGCAGTATTTT. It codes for CASSSRLEGAQDTQYF. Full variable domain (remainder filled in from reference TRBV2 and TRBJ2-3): EPEVTQTPSHQVTQMGQEVILRCVPISNHLYFYWYRQILGQKVEFLVSFYNNEISEKSEIFDDQFSVERPDGSNFTLKIRSTKLEDSAMYFCASSSRLEGAQDTQYFGPGTRLTVL.

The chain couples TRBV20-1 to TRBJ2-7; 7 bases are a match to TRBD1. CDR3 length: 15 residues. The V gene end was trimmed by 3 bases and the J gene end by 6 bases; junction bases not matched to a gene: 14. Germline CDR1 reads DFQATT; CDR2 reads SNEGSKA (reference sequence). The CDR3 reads CSARWLETGKAEQYF. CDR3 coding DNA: TGCAGTGCTAGGTGGTTGGAGACAGGGAAGGCCGAGCAGTACTTC.

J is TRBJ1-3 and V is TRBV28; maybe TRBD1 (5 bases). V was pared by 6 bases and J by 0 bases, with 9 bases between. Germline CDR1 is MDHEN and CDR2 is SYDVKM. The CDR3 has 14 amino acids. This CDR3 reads CASRTTASGNTIYF. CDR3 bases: TGTGCCAGCAGAACGACAGCCTCTGGAAACACCATATATTTT.

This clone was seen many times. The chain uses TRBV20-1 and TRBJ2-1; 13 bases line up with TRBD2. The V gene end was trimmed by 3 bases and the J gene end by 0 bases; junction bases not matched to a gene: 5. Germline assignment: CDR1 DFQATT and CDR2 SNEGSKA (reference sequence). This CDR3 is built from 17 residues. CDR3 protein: CSASGLAGAHSYNEQFF. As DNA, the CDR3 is TGCAGTGCTAGTGGACTAGCGGGAGCCCACTCCTACAATGAGCAGTTCTTC.

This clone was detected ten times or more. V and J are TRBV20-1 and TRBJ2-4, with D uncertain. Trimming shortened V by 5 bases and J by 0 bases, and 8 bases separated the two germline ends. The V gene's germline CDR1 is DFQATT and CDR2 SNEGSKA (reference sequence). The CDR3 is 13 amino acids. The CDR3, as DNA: TGCAGTGCTCATCTGCTAGCCAAAAACATTCAGTACTTC. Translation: CSAHLLAKNIQYF.

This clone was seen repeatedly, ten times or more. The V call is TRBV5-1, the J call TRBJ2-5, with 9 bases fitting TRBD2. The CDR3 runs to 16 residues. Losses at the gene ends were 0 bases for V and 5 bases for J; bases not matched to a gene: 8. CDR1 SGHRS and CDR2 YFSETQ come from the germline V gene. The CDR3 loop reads CASSLARASGTETQYF. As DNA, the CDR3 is TGCGCCAGCAGCTTGGCCAGAGCTAGCGGGACTGAGACCCAGTACTTC.

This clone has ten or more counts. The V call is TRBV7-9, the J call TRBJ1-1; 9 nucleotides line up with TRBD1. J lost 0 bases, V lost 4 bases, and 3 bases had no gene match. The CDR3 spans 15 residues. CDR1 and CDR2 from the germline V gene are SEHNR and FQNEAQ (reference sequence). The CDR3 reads CASSSQGALNTEAFF. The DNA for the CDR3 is TGTGCCAGCAGCTCACAGGGGGCATTGAACACTGAAGCTTTCTTT.

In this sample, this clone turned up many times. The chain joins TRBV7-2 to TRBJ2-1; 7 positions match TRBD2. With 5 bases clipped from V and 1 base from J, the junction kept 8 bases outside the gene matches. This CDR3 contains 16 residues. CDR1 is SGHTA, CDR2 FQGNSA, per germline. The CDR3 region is CASSPRTRISYNEQFF. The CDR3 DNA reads TGTGCCAGCAGCCCCCGGACTAGGATTTCCTACAATGAGCAGTTCTTC.

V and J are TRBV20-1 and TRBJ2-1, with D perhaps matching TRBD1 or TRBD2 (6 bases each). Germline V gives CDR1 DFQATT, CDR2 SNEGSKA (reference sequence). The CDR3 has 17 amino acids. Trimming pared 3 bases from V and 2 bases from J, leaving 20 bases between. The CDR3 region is CSASGMWGAGTYNEQFF. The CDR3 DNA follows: TGCAGTGCTAGCGGAATGTGGGGGGCGGGGACCTACAATGAGCAGTTCTTC.

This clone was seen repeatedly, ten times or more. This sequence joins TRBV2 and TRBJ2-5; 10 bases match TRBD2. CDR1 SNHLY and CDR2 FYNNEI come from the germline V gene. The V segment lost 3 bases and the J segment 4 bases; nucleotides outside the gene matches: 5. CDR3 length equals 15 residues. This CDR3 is CASSDPAGGIETQYF. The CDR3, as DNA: TGTGCCAGCAGTGACCCAGCGGGAGGGATAGAGACCCAGTACTTC.

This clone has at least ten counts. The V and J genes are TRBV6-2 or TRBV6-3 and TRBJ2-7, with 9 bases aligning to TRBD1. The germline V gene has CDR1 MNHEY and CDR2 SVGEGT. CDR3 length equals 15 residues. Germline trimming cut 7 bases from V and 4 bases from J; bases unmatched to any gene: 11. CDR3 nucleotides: TGTGCCAGCAACCCGGGGACAGGGATTCTTTACGAGCAGTACTTC. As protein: CASNPGTGILYEQYF.

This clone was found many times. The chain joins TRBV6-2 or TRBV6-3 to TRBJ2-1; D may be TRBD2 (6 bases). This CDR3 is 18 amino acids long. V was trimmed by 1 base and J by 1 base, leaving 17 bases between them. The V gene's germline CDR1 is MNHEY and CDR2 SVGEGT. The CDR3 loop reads CASSYLRRVRLSYNEQFF. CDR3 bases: TGTGCCAGCAGTTACTTAAGGAGGGTCAGGCTTTCCTACAATGAGCAGTTCTTC.